The 23 T cell receptor beta chains below were found in one sample sequenced in a study of blood T cell repertoires in COVID-19. The method was immunoSEQ multiplex PCR; TCRdb's version includes in-frame clones alone and lacks a portion of them. Of 200,000 to 250,000 clones in the sample, less than 90% were seen once. The source material was peripheral blood. Receptors were obtained from a woman aged 55-69 years who had recovered from COVID-19.

This clone was found many times. The CDR3 sequence: CASSLTDTEAFF. The CDR3 DNA reads TGTGCCAGCAGTTTAACAGACACTGAAGCTTTCTTT. This chain joins TRBV12-3 or TRBV12-4 and TRBJ1-1, with unresolved D. V lost 2 bases and J 3 bases, leaving 4 bases between the germline ends. This CDR3 has 12 residues.

The V gene is TRBV2, the J gene TRBJ1-2; the D is unclear. From germline, CDR1 is SNHLY and CDR2 FYNNEI. The CDR3 extends over 15 amino acids. V dropped 7 bases and J dropped 6 bases, with 21 bases sitting between them. The CDR3 sequence: CASTARTSFFHGYTF. The CDR3, as DNA: TGTGCCAGCACTGCCCGGACTTCCTTTTTTCATGGCTACACCTTC.

This clone showed up just once. This chain links TRBV4-2 with TRBJ1-6; TRBD1 matches at 9 bases. Unmatched junction bases numbered 8, after V lost 4 bases and J lost 7 bases. The CDR3 loop spans 16 amino acids. CDR1 and CDR2 from the germline V gene are LGHNA and YNFKEQ. The CDR3 spells CASSRLQGARNSPLHF. Written as DNA, the CDR3 is TGTGCCAGCAGCCGATTACAGGGGGCGCGGAATTCACCCCTCCACTTT.

CDR3 protein: CASSLEGGELFF. In DNA form, the CDR3 reads TGTGCCAGCAGCTTAGAGGGGGGAGAGCTGTTTTTT. The rearrangement uses TRBV11-2 and TRBJ2-2; TRBD2 might be the D (6 bases). CDR3 size: 12 residues. Germline values: CDR1 SGHAT, CDR2 FQNNGV. Trimming cost V 0 bases and J 11 bases, with 7 bases left between them.

The table lists this clone with a few counts. The chain recombines TRBV11-1 with TRBJ1-1; D gene uncertain. Trimming shortened V by 3 bases and J by 1 base, and 6 bases separated the two germline ends. CDR1 and CDR2 (germline): SGHAT, FQDESV (reference sequence). The CDR3 extends over 13 amino acids. CDR3 nucleotides: TGTGCCAGCAGCTTCCAGGAGAACACTGAAGCTTTCTTT. It is translated as CASSFQENTEAFF. Supplemented by reference TRBV11-1 and TRBJ1-1, the full variable domain reads EAEVAQSPRYKITEKSQAVAFWCDPISGHATLYWYRQILGQGPELLVQFQDESVVDDSQLPKDRFSAERLKGVDSTLKIQPAELGDSAMYLCASSFQENTEAFFGQGTRLTVV.

This chain links TRBV24-1 with TRBJ2-2; perhaps TRBD1 as D (6 bases). Germline V gene sequence: CDR1 KGHDR, CDR2 SFDVKD. The CDR3 is 15 residues long. V gave up 3 bases and J gave up 6 bases, with 13 bases separating them. CDR3 DNA: TGTGCCACCAGTGATGTTCAGGGGCCGGCCGGGGAGCTGTTTTTT. Amino acid sequence: CATSDVQGPAGELFF.

The V call is TRBV6-5, the J call TRBJ1-1, with D maybe TRBD1 (6 bases). V was clipped by 6 bases and J by 4 bases, with 9 bases between them. The CDR3 is made up of 12 amino acids. Germline V gene sequence: CDR1 MNHEY, CDR2 SVGAGI. The CDR3 DNA is TGTGCCAGCAGGGGAGGGGGCACTGAAGCTTTCTTT. Amino acid sequence: CASRGGGTEAFF.

The genes are TRBV19 and TRBJ2-7; 7 bases map to TRBD1. CDR1 and CDR2 (germline): LNHDA, SQIVND (reference sequence). The CDR3 consists of 12 residues. V shed 3 bases and J 7 bases; nucleotides not matched to a gene: 3. The CDR3 is CASSITGDEQYF. The CDR3, as DNA: TGTGCCAGTAGTATTACAGGGGATGAGCAGTACTTC.

The J gene is TRBJ2-3, the V gene TRBV6-2 or TRBV6-3; D remains ambiguous. Germline-derived CDR1 and CDR2 are MNHEY and SVGEGT. The V and J ends lost 6 bases and 6 bases respectively, with 19 bases between them. This CDR3 comprises 15 residues. CDR3 in amino acids: CASSQLPDNRDTQYF. CDR3 nucleotide sequence: TGTGCCAGCAGCCAACTGCCCGATAACCGGGATACGCAGTATTTT.

The rearrangement links TRBV7-9 to TRBJ2-7, with D possibly matching TRBD1 (6 bases). Germline CDR1 and CDR2: SEHNR and FQNEAQ (reference sequence). The ends were cut back, 5 bases at V and 2 bases at J, with 16 bases in the middle. The length of the CDR3 is 15 residues. The CDR3 coding sequence is TGTGCCAGCAGCACCGACAGGAAAAAAGCCTACGAGCAGTACTTC. Amino acid sequence: CASSTDRKKAYEQYF.

This clone was seen more than once but under ten times. This chain links TRBV29-1 with TRBJ2-5, with no clear D. CDR1 and CDR2 from the germline V gene are SQVTM and ANQGSEA. The CDR3 spans 14 residues. Deletions cut 8 bases from V and 3 bases from J, with 19 bases between. The CDR3 bases are TGCAGCTCTAATAAACGAGGAGTTAAAGAGACCCAGTACTTC. Its protein is CSSNKRGVKETQYF.

The rearrangement joins TRBV6-5 to TRBJ1-5; no definite D call. Trimming removed 9 bases from V and 6 bases from J, with 12 bases in between. CDR1 is MNHEY and CDR2 is SVGAGI in the germline V gene. The CDR3 is 12 residues long. DNA for the CDR3: TGTGCCAGTAGCCAGCATGGTCAGCCCCAGCATTTT. This codes for CASSQHGQPQHF.

The rearrangement uses TRBV29-1 and TRBJ2-1; 9 bases line up with TRBD1. J was trimmed by 14 bases and V by 3 bases; bases with no gene match: 8. Germline CDR1 is SQVTM and CDR2 is ANQGSEA. CDR3 size: 12 residues. The CDR3 bases are TGCAGCGTTGACCCACAGGGGGCAGAGGAGTTCTTC. It is translated as CSVDPQGAEEFF.

The rearrangement links TRBV12-3 or TRBV12-4 to TRBJ2-7, with D tentatively TRBD1 (6 bases). The V gene lost 7 bases and the J gene lost 6 bases, with 16 bases spanning the gap. This CDR3 contains 13 residues. As DNA, the CDR3 is TGTGCCAGCACCCAGACAGGTTTCTCCGAGCAGTACTTC. Its translation: CASTQTGFSEQYF.

The J gene is TRBJ1-4, the V gene TRBV5-1; D remains ambiguous. Germline V gene data show CDR1 as SGHRS and CDR2 as YFSETQ. V lost 0 bases, J lost 7 bases, and 13 bases lay in between. The CDR3 is 15 amino acids. CDR3 amino acids: CASSLGRSVFEKLFF. DNA for the CDR3: TGCGCCAGCAGCTTGGGGAGGTCAGTTTTTGAAAAACTGTTTTTT.

This sequence joins TRBV15 and TRBJ1-5; the match to TRBD1 covers 9 bases. Per germline, CDR1 LNHNV and CDR2 YYDKDF (reference sequence). Trimming cost V 2 bases and J 2 bases; bases outside gene matches: 7. This CDR3 region has 17 residues. CDR3 nucleotides: TGTGCCACCAGCAGACGCCGGGACAGGGTGGGCAATCAGCCCCAGCATTTT. It yields the protein CATSRRRDRVGNQPQHF.

The chain recombines TRBV7-2 with TRBJ2-7, with 8 bases fitting TRBD2. V shed 5 bases and J 4 bases; nucleotides not matched to a gene: 10. CDR3 length equals 15 residues. Looked up from germline, CDR1 is SGHTA and CDR2 is FQGNSA. The CDR3: CASSPSGLGGYEQYF. The CDR3 DNA is TGTGCCAGCAGCCCTAGCGGGTTGGGAGGTTACGAGCAGTACTTC.

This chain uses TRBV11-2 with TRBJ1-1; D perhaps matches TRBD1 (5 bases). CDR3 length: 16 amino acids. V was cut by 1 base and J by 4 bases, with 16 bases left in between. The germline V gene encodes CDR1 SGHAT and CDR2 FQNNGV. CDR3 DNA: TGTGCCAGCAGCTTAGGAGGGAGGGGTGGGCGCACTGAAGCTTTCTTT. Protein product: CASSLGGRGGRTEAFF.

In its sample, this clone was seen many times. The chain carries TRBV19 and TRBJ2-3; the match to TRBD2 covers 9 bases. The CDR3 totals 17 residues. J gave up 2 bases and V 4 bases, and 10 bases lay outside the gene matches. CDR1 is LNHDA, CDR2 SQIVND, per germline (reference sequence). Written as DNA, the CDR3 is TGTGCCAGTAGTAGGACTAATGCGGGGGGGCTCACAGATACGCAGTATTTT. Its translation is CASSRTNAGGLTDTQYF. Combining the CDR3 with reference TRBV19 and TRBJ2-3 gives the whole variable domain DGGITQSPKYLFRKEGQNVTLSCEQNLNHDAMYWYRQDPGQGLRLIYYSQIVNDFQKGDIAEGYSVSREKKESFPLTVTSAQKNPTAFYLCASSRTNAGGLTDTQYFGPGTRLTVL.

CDR3 region: CASSLETGTGQLGQFF. In DNA form, the CDR3 reads TGCGCCAGCAGCTTGGAGACCGGGACAGGTCAATTAGGGCAGTTCTTC. The chain employs TRBV5-1 and TRBJ2-1; 8 bases fit TRBD1. V lost 0 bases, J lost 12 bases, and 14 bases stayed unmatched. This CDR3 contains 16 residues. Germline V gene sequence: CDR1 SGHRS, CDR2 YFSETQ.

The CDR3 region has the DNA TGTGCCAGCAGTTACTCCCCTAGCGGCCCCTACGAGCAGTACTTC. Translated: CASSYSPSGPYEQYF. J is TRBJ2-7 and V is TRBV6-5; the match to TRBD2 covers 7 bases. CDR3 length equals 15 residues. Germline trimming cut 0 bases from V and 2 bases from J; bases unmatched to any gene: 4. From germline, CDR1 is MNHEY and CDR2 SVGAGI.

This clone was seen once. The chain uses TRBV27 and TRBJ1-6; D gene unclear. Trimming shortened V by 1 base and J by 10 bases, and 23 bases separated the two germline ends. This CDR3 spans 18 amino acids. CDR1 and CDR2 (germline): MNHEY, SMNVEV (reference sequence). The DNA of the CDR3 is TGTGCCAGCAGTTTATTCCCCACTCTATCGGAGGAGGACTCACCCCTCCACTTT. Translation: CASSLFPTLSEEDSPLHF.

To note about this clone: A much larger clone is a single base away; this may be a read error. The genes are TRBV7-2 and TRBJ2-5, with no clear D. The germline V and J ends were trimmed by 4 bases and 3 bases, with 3 bases remaining between them. Germline V gene lookup returns CDR1 SGHTA and CDR2 FQGNSA. The CDR3 contains 11 residues. The DNA for the CDR3 is TGTGCCAGCAGCTCCGAAGAGACCCAGTACTTC. This translates into CASSSEETQYF.